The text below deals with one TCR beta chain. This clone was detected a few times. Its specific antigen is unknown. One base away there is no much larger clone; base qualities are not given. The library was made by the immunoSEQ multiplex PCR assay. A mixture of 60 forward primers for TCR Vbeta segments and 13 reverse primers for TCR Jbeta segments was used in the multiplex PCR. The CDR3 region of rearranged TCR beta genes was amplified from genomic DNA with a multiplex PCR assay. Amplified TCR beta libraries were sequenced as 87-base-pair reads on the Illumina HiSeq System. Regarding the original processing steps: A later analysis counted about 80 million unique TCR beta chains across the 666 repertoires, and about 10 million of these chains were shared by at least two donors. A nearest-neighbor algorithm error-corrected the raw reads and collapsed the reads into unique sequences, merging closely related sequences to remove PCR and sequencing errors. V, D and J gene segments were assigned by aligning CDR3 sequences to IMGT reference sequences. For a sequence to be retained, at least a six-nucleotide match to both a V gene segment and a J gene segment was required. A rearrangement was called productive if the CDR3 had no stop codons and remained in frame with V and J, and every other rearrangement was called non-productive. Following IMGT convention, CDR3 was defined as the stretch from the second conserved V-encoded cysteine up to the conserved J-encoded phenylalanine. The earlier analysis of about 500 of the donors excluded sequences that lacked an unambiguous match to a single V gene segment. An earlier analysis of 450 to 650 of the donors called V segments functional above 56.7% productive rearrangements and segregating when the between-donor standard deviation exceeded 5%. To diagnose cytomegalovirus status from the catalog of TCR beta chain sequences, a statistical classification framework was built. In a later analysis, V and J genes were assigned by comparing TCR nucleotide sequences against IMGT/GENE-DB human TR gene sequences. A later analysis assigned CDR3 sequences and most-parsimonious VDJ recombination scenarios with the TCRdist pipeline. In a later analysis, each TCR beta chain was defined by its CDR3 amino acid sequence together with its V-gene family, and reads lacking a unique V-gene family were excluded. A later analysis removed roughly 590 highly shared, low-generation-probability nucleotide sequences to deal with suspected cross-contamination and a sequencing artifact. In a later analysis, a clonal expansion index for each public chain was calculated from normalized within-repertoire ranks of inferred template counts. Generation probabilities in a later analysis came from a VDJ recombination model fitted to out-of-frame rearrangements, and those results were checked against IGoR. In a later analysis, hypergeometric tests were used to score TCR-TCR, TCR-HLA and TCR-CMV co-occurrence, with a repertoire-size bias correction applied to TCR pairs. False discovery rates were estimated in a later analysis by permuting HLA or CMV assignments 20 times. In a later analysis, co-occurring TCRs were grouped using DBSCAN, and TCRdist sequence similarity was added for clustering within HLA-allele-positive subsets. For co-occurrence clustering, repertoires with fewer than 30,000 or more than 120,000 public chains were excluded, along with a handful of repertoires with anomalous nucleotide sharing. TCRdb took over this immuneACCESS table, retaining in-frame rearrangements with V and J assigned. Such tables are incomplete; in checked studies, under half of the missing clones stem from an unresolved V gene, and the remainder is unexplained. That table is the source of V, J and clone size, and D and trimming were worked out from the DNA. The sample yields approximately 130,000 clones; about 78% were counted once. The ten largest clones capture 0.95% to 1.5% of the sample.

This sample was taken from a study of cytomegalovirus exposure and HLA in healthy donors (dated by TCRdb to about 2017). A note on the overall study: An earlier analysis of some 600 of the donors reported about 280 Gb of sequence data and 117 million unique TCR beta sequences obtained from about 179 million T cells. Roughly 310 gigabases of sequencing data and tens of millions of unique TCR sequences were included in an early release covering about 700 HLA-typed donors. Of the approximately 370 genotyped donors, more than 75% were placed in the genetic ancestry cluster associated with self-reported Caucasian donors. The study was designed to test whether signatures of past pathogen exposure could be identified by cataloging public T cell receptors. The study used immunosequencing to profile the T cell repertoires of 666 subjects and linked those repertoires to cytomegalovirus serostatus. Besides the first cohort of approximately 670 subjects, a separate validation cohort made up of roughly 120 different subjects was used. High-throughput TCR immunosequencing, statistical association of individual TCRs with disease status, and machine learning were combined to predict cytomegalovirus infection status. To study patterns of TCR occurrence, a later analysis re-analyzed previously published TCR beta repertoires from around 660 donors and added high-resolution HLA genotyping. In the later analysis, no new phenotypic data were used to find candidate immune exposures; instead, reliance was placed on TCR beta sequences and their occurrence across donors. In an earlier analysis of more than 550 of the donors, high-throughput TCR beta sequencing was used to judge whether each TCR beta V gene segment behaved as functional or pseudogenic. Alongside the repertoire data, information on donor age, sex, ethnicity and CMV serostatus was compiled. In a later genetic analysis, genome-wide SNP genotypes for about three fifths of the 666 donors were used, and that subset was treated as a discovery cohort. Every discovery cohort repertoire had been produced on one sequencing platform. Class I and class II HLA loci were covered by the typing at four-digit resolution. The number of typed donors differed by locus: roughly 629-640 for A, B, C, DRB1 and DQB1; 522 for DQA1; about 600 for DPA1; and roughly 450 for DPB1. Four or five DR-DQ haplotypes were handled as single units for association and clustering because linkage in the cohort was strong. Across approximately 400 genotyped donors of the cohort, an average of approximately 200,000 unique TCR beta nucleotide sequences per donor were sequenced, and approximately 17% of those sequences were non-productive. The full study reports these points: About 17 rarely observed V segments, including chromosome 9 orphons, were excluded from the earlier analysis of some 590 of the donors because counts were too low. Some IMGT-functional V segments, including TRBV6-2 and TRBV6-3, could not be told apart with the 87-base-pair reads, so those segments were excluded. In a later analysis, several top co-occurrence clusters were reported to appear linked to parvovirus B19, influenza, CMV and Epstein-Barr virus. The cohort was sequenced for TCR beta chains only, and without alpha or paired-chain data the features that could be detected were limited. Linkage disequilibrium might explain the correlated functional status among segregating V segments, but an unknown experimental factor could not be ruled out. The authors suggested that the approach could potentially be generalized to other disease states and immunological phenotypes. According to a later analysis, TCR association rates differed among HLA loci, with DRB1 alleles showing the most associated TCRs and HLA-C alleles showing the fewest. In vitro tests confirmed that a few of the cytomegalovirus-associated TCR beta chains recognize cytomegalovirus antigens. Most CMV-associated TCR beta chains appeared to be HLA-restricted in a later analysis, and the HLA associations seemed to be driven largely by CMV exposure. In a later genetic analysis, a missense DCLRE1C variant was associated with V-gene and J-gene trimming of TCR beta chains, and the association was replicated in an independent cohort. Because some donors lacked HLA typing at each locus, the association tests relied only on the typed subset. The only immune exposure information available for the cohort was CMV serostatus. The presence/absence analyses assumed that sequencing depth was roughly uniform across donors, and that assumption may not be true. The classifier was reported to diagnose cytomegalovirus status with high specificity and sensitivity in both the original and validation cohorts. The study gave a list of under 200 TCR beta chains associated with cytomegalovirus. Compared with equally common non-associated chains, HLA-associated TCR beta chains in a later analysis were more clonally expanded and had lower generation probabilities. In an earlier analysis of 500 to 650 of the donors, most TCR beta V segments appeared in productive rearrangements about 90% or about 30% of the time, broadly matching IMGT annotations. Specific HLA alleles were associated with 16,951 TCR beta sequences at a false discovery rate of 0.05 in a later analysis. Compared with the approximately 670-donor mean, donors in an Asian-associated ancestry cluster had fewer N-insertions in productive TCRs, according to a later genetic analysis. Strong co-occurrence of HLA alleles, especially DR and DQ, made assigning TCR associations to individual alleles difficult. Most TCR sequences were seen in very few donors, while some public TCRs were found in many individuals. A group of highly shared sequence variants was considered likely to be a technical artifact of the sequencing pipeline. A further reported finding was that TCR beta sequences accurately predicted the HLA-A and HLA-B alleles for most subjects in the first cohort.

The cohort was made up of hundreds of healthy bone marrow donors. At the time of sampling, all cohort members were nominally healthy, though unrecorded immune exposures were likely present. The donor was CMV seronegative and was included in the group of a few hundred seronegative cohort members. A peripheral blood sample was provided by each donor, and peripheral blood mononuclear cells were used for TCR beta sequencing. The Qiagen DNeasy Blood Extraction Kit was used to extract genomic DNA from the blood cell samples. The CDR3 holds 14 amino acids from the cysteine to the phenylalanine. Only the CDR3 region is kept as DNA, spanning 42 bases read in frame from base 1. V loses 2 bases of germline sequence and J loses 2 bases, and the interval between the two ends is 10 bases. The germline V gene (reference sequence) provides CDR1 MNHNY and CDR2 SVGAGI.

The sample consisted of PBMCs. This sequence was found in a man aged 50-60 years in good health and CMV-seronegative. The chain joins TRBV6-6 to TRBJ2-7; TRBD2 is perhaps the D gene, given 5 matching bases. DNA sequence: TGTGCCAGCAGTTACGTGACGGAGGCCTACGAGCAGTACTTC. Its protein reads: CASSYVTEAYEQYF.